Given below is one T cell receptor beta chain in context. These data originate in a study of CD8+CD57+ T cells in acquired aplastic anemia. Study-wide context: Sorted CD4+ and CD8+ cells gave an average of 3.2 ug of DNA.

Using genomic DNA as the template, TCR beta VDJ and CDR3 profiling was carried out. TCRdb processed the reads anew with MiXCR; each CDR3 protein has one entry. The sample consists of 200,000 to 250,000 distinct CDR3 sequences, over 40% of them appearing once. V was clipped by 6 bases and J by 2 bases, with 13 bases between them. The CDR3 covers 14 residues. Per the germline V gene, CDR1 is SGHTA and CDR2 is FQGNSA. Flow cytometry had shown expanded CD8+CD57+ cells in the patients chosen for sequencing. Material for sequencing was sorted CD4+, CD8+, or CD8+CD57+ T cells (not recorded which) from PBMCs. This chain joins TRBV7-2 and TRBJ2-5; D might be TRBD2 (6 bases). The TCR sequence derives from a human donor with aplastic anemia. CDR3 in DNA: TGTGCCAGCAGTTACGCGGCGGGACAAGAGACCCAGTACTTC. This translates into CASSYAAGQETQYF. The variable domain in full, completed from reference TRBV7-2 and TRBJ2-5, reads GAGVSQSPSNKVTEKGKDVELRCDPISGHTALYWYRQSLGQGLEFLIYFQGNSAPDKSGLPSDRFSAERTGGSVSTLTIQRTQQEDSAVYLCASSYAAGQETQYFGPGTRLLVL.